The clone carrying this T cell receptor (beta chain) showed up just a few times. Its antigen is not identified. The data belong to a study of T cell repertoires in cytomegalovirus infection. Study as a whole: CMV infection and matching HLA type were both indicated by public TCR beta signatures.

TCRdb analysed the reads with MiXCR anew, one entry per CDR3 protein. The data contain hundreds of thousands of distinct CDR3 sequences, 15% to 20% of them seen just once; the ten biggest clones take up around 12%. CDR1 is SGHRS and CDR2 is YFSETQ in the germline V gene. J lost 5 bases, V lost 3 bases, and 12 bases had no gene match. The length of the CDR3 is 16 residues. Findings and limits, study-wide: CMV carriers with the relevant HLA were identified by cumulative public TCR beta family frequency. In two of eight donors, the top clonotype was HLA-C-restricted CMV-specific.

This chain connects TRBV5-1 to TRBJ2-5; 8 bases agree with TRBD1. Material for sequencing was PBMCs. The clonotype was recovered from a human donor in good health (CMV status not recorded). Some clones in this sample may be carry-over from other donors' samples. Written as DNA, the CDR3 is TGCGCCAGCAGCTACCGGGACAGGTACTTTGTGGAGACCCAGTACTTC. Residues: CASSYRDRYFVETQYF.